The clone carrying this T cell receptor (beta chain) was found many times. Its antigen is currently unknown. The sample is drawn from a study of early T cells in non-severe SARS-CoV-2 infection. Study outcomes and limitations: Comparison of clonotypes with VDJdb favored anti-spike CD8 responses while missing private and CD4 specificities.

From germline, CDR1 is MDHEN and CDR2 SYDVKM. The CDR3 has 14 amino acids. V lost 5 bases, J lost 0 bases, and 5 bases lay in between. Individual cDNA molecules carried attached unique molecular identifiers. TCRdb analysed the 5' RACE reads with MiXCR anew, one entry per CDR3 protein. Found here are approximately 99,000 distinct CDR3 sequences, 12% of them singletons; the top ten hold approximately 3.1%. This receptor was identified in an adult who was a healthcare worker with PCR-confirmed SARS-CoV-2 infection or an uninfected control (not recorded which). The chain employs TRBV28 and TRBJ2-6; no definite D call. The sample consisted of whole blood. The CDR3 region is CASSAFSGANVLTF. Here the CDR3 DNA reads TGTGCCAGCAGTGCCTTCTCTGGGGCCAACGTCCTGACTTTC.